The 11 T cell receptor beta chains below come from one sample, sequenced in a study of blood T cell repertoires in COVID-19. Libraries were prepared by immunoSEQ multiplex PCR; TCRdb keeps only in-frame clonotypes and omits some of them. The sample lists around 200,000 clones, 85% to 90% occurring once. Material for sequencing was PBMCs or T cells enriched from blood (not recorded which). All receptors come from a man aged 25 to 40 who had recovered from COVID-19.

This clone was seen only once. This chain links TRBV7-2 with TRBJ2-3; 7 bases map to TRBD2. The CDR3 runs 17 residues. V was pared by 2 bases and J by 0 bases, with 8 bases of the junction left unmatched. The germline V gene has CDR1 SGHTA and CDR2 FQGNSA. In DNA, the CDR3 is TGTGCCAGCAGCTTATTTTCCCAGGGAGGGAGCACAGATACGCAGTATTTT. As protein: CASSLFSQGGSTDTQYF. The full variable domain, completed using reference TRBV7-2 and TRBJ2-3, is GAGVSQSPSNKVTEKGKDVELRCDPISGHTALYWYRQSLGQGLEFLIYFQGNSAPDKSGLPSDRFSAERTGGSVSTLTIQRTQQEDSAVYLCASSLFSQGGSTDTQYFGPGTRLTVL.

This chain connects TRBV7-6 to TRBJ1-1; the match to TRBD1 covers 8 bases. With 5 bases clipped from V and 0 bases from J, the junction kept 11 bases outside the gene matches. Looked up from germline, CDR1 is SGHVS and CDR2 is FNYEAQ. The CDR3 spans 17 residues. Here the CDR3 DNA reads TGTGCCAGCAGCCTAAGACCGACAGGGGCTATGAACACTGAAGCTTTCTTT. Translating it yields CASSLRPTGAMNTEAFF.

The chain carries TRBV7-6 and TRBJ1-1; D remains unclear. Trimming removed 3 bases from V and 1 base from J, with 6 bases in between. The CDR3 consists of 13 residues. Per the germline V gene, CDR1 is SGHVS and CDR2 is FNYEAQ. In nucleotides, the CDR3 is TGTGCCAGCAGCTTGAGAGCGAACACTGAAGCTTTCTTT. This sequence encodes CASSLRANTEAFF. Full variable domain (rest looked up from reference TRBV7-6 and TRBJ1-1): GAGVSQSPRYKVTKRGQDVALRCDPISGHVSLYWYRQALGQGPEFLTYFNYEAQQDKSGLPNDRFSAERPEGSISTLTIQRTEQRDSAMYRCASSLRANTEAFFGQGTRLTVV.

This clone was detected only a few times. V and J are TRBV5-1 and TRBJ2-1; D is ambiguous. The V and J ends lost 1 base and 0 bases respectively, with 5 bases between them. The length of the CDR3 is 14 residues. Germline loops: CDR1 SGHRS, CDR2 YFSETQ. The CDR3: CASSLYSSYNEQFF. The CDR3 coding sequence is TGCGCCAGCAGCTTGTACAGCTCCTACAATGAGCAGTTCTTC.

The rearrangement links TRBV4-3 to TRBJ2-3, with 7 bases aligning to TRBD2. CDR3 length: 15 amino acids. Trimming removed 2 bases from V and 6 bases from J; junction bases left unmatched: 8. Germline V gene data show CDR1 as LGHNA and CDR2 as YSLEER. CDR3 protein: CASSQKAGSGDTQYF. In nucleotides, the CDR3 is TGCGCCAGCAGCCAAAAAGCGGGGTCGGGGGATACGCAGTATTTT.

As concerns this clone: The sample carries other DNA sequences with the same CDR3. The rearrangement uses TRBV9 and TRBJ1-2, with D perhaps matching TRBD1 (5 bases). This CDR3 comprises 13 residues. Trimming cost V 2 bases and J 1 base, with 6 bases left between them. The germline V gene has CDR1 SGDLS and CDR2 YYNGEE. The CDR3 DNA reads as TGTGCCAGCAGCGTTGACAGTAACTATGGCTACACCTTC. Its protein product is CASSVDSNYGYTF.

The CDR3 coding sequence is TGTGCCAGCAGTGAATCCCATAGCGGGAGGGGCTCCTACAATGAGCAGTTCTTC. Its translation is CASSESHSGRGSYNEQFF. V usage is TRBV25-1 and J usage is TRBJ2-1; 11 nucleotides align to TRBD2. Germline CDR1 reads MGHDK; CDR2 reads SYGVNS. This CDR3 is built from 18 residues. V gave up 1 base and J gave up 0 bases; unmatched junction bases: 5. Full variable domain (missing parts from reference TRBV25-1 and TRBJ2-1): EADIYQTPRYLVIGTGKKITLECSQTMGHDKMYWYQQDPGMELHLIHYSYGVNSTEKGDLSSESTVSRIRTEHFPLTLESARPSHTSQYLCASSESHSGRGSYNEQFFGPGTRLTVL.

This sequence joins TRBV7-9 and TRBJ1-5, with D perhaps matching TRBD1 (5 bases). V was clipped by 2 bases and J by 4 bases, with 15 bases between them. Germline values: CDR1 SEHNR, CDR2 FQNEAQ (reference sequence). The CDR3 is 16 residues long. The CDR3 DNA sequence: TGTGCCAGCAGCTTATTCAGGGCAGATGATAATCAGCCCCAGCATTTT. Translating it yields CASSLFRADDNQPQHF.

The chain recombines TRBV11-2 with TRBJ2-5, with TRBD1 as a possible D gene (6 bases). Germline V lookup: CDR1 SGHAT, CDR2 FQNNGV. CDR3 length: 17 residues. V lost 0 bases, J lost 4 bases, and 18 bases lay in between. CDR3 sequence (DNA): TGTGCCAGCAGCTTAGATGGGGGCTCGAAGTCAGGAGAGACCCAGTACTTC. Translated, it gives CASSLDGGSKSGETQYF.

For this clone: The same CDR3 can be traced to other DNA sequences in this sample. The chain combines TRBV14 with TRBJ1-1, with D unclear. The V end was cut by 0 bases, the J end by 9 bases, with 11 bases between. The length of the CDR3 is 13 residues. Per the germline V gene, CDR1 is SGHDN and CDR2 is FVKESK. CDR3 nucleotides: TGTGCCAGCAGCCAAGATCTGGGAGGGAAAGCTTTCTTT. Its protein is CASSQDLGGKAFF. Supplemented by reference TRBV14 and TRBJ1-1, the full variable domain reads EAGVTQFPSHSVIEKGQTVTLRCDPISGHDNLYWYRRVMGKEIKFLLHFVKESKQDESGMPNNRFLAERTGGTYSTLKVQPAELEDSGVYFCASSQDLGGKAFFGQGTRLTVV.

The V gene is TRBV19, the J gene TRBJ2-5, with TRBD1 identical over 8 bases. Germline CDR1 LNHDA, CDR2 SQIVND (reference sequence). The CDR3 consists of 14 residues. The J segment lost 1 base and the V segment lost 5 bases, leaving 3 bases of the junction unmatched. The CDR3: CASSPTGAQETQYF. Written as DNA, the CDR3 is TGTGCCAGTAGTCCGACAGGGGCCCAAGAGACCCAGTACTTC.